This is a list of T cell receptor beta chains from one sample in a study of Tregs in tolerant kidney transplant recipients. The protocol was immunoSEQ multiplex PCR, while the TCRdb copy is restricted to in-frame clones and leaves out a portion. This table has tens of thousands of clones, approximately 93% appearing once. The sequencing used CD4+ T cells from blood (PBMCs), collected 12 months after the transplant. The receptors come from a human patient who received a combined kidney and bone marrow transplant. Some T cells may be provided by the graft donor. Both conserved end residues are part of each CDR3.

len	j_gene	v_gene	CDR3aa
11	TRBJ2-7	TRBV29-1	CSVVQVYEQYF
16	TRBJ1-1	TRBV18	CASSPSRDRHDTEAFF
16	TRBJ2-7	TRBV4-2	CASSQDGRGPPYEQYF
15	TRBJ2-7	TRBV5-1	CASSLLGVTSYEQYF
12	TRBJ2-7	TRBV7-3	CASSSEGGEQYF
12	TRBJ2-7	TRBV29-1	CSVVSSSYEQYF
16	TRBJ2-7	TRBV4-1	CASSQTPGTSHYEQYF
13	TRBJ2-3	TRBV6-6	CASAPKHFLTQYF
15	TRBJ2-1	TRBV7-2	CASSLVGTQQGEQFF
15	TRBJ1-4	TRBV28	CASRLAGTGAEKLFF
13	TRBJ2-1	TRBV6-5	CASSYGGYNEQFF
14	TRBJ1-2	TRBV25-1	CASSADSLNYGYTF
16	TRBJ2-3	TRBV6-1	CASSEVVGGFTDTQYF
13	TRBJ1-1	TRBV29-1	CSVKRDARTEAFF
15	TRBJ1-5	TRBV10-3	CAISDFGRVRQPQHF
12	TRBJ1-3	TRBV29-1	CSVVGAGNTIYF
14	TRBJ1-3	TRBV5-1	CASSPTSSGNTIYF
17	TRBJ2-1	TRBV2	CASSEALSSALLNEQFF
15	TRBJ2-3	TRBV6-1	CASRLLAANTDTQYF
15	TRBJ2-1	TRBV7-3	CASSLAGSSYNEQFF
15	TRBJ2-2	TRBV5-1	CASSPGQANTGELFF
14	TRBJ2-2	TRBV29-1	CSVVQTRGTGELFF
17	TRBJ2-7	TRBV7-2	CASALHRGRAGFYEQYF
17	TRBJ2-4	TRBV4-3	CASSQDERGVTKNIQYF
11	TRBJ2-3	TRBV20-1	CSLTRTDTQYF
16	TRBJ1-5	TRBV4-1	CASSRGQGAYNQPQHF
16	TRBJ2-2	TRBV7-6	CASSLDPAGGPGELFF
15	-	TRBV4-1	CASSHARGGTYEQYF
17	TRBJ2-3	TRBV19	CASSPGGLAGSTDTQYF
16	TRBJ2-1	TRBV2	CASSGASGRALGEQFF
16	TRBJ2-2	TRBV5-5	CASSLGTSANTGELFF
14	TRBJ2-5	TRBV11-3	CASSLDRGLETQYF
16	TRBJ1-5	TRBV19	CASSIGAAYSNQPQHF
14	TRBJ2-1	TRBV27	CATLWTSGNNEQFF
14	TRBJ1-1	TRBV9	CASSVVGGVTEAFF
15	TRBJ2-1	TRBV27	CASSFESVPYNEQFF
15	TRBJ2-1	TRBV4-3	CASSQVAREGNEQFF